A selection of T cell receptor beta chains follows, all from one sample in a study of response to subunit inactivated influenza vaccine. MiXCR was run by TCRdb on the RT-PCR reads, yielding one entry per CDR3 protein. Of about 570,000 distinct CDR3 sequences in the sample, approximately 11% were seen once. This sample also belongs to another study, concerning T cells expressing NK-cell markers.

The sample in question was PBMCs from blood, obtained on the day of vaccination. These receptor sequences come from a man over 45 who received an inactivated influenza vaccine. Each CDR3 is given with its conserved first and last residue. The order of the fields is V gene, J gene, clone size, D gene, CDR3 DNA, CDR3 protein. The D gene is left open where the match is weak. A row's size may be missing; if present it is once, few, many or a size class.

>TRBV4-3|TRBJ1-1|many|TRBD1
TGCGCCAGCAGCCAGAGGGGAGCCGGGACAGGAGATGAAGCTTTCTTT
CASSQRGAGTGDEAFF
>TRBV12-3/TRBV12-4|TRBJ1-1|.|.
TGTGCCAGCAGTTGGGGACAAGAGAACACTGAAGCTTTCTTT
CASSWGQENTEAFF
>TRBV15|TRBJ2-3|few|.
TGTGCCACCAGCGGCCTAGCGACGGCTTTGACAGATACGCAGTATTTT
CATSGLATALTDTQYF
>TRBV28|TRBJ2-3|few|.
TGTGCCAGCAGTTTGACTTATATAGGAGGCACAGATACGCAGTATTTT
CASSLTYIGGTDTQYF
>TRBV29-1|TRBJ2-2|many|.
TGCAGCGTTGAAGATGACGGCACCGGGGAGCTGTTTTTT
CSVEDDGTGELFF
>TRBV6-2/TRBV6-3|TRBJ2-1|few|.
TGTGCCAGCAGTTGGGGGGATCATAATGAGCAGTTCTTC
CASSWGDHNEQFF
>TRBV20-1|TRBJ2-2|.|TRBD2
TGCAGTGCTAGGAGTACAGCGGGAGGGCATCACGGGGAGCTGTTTTTT
CSARSTAGGHHGELFF
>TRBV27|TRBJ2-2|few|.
TGTGCCAGCAGTTTGGCGTGGAACACCGGGGAGCTGTTTTTT
CASSLAWNTGELFF
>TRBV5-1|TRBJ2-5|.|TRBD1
TGCGCCAGCAGCTTCCGGGACAGTGAAAAAGAGACCCAGTACTTC
CASSFRDSEKETQYF
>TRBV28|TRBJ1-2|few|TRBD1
TGTGCCAGCAGTCCGACAGGGCTTCCCATCTATGGCTACACCTTC
CASSPTGLPIYGYTF
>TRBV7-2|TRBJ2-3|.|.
TGTGCCAGCAGCTTACAGATAGTTTCCACAGATACGCAGTATTTT
CASSLQIVSTDTQYF
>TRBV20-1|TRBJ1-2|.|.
TGCAGTGCTAGTCAAGGCGGGGGATTGGGCTACACCTTC
CSASQGGGLGYTF
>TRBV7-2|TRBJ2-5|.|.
TGTGCCAGCAGCTTAGCTCGGGTTAACCAAGAGACCCAGTACTTC
CASSLARVNQETQYF
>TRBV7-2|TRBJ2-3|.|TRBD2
TGTGCCAGCAGCCCTAAGCGGGGGGTCAGCACAGATACGCAGTATTTT
CASSPKRGVSTDTQYF
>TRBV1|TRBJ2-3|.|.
TGCACCAGCAGCCAAGATCAAAGGACCGGCACAGATACGCAGTATTTT
CTSSQDQRTGTDTQYF
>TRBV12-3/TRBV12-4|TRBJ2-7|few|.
TGTGCCAGCAGTGCCGGACGCTACGAGCAGTACTTC
CASSAGRYEQYF